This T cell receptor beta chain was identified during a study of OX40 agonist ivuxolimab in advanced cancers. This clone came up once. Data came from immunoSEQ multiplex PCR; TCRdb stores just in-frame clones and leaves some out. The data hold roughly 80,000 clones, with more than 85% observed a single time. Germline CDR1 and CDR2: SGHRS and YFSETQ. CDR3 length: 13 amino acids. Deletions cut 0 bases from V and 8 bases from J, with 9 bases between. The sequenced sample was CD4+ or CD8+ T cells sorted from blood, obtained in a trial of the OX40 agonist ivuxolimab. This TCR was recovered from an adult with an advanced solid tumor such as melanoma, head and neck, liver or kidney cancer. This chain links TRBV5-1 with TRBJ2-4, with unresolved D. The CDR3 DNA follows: TGCGCCAGCAGCTTGGACAGTGGGGACATTCAGTACTTC. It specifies CASSLDSGDIQYF.